This record looks at one TCR beta chain sequence and its context. What it binds is unknown. The data belong to a study of CD8+ T cells in alopecia areata. About the research overall: Dosing with tofacitinib proceeded for 6 to 18 months, followed by 6 months off drug. Findings and caveats of the study: With patients, TCR sharing proved less clear than in mice, a difference possibly related to HLA.

cDNA reverse transcribed from extracted RNA served as the sequencing template. TCRdb's table, derived via immunoSEQ multiplex PCR, lists solely in-frame clones and lacks some. The sample has hundreds of thousands of clones, roughly 69% seen once. The input for sequencing was CD4+ T cells sorted from blood, taken at week 0. This TCR was recovered from a human donor with alopecia areata.

CDR3 protein: CASRTGTANTGELFF. CDR3 DNA: TGTGCCAGCAGGACCGGGACAGCCAACACCGGGGAGCTGTTTTTT. The chain joins TRBV2 to TRBJ2-2; TRBD1 matches at 7 bases. Looked up from germline, CDR1 is SNHLY and CDR2 is FYNNEI. The CDR3 consists of 15 residues. The junction had 6 bases not matched to a gene; V was cut back by 6 bases and J by 2 bases. Full variable domain (remainder filled in from reference TRBV2 and TRBJ2-2): EPEVTQTPSHQVTQMGQEVILRCVPISNHLYFYWYRQILGQKVEFLVSFYNNEISEKSEIFDDQFSVERPDGSNFTLKIRSTKLEDSAMYFCASRTGTANTGELFFGEGSRLTVL.